This T cell receptor (beta chain) originates from a study of T cell responses to AZD1222 COVID-19 vaccine. The data were produced by immunoSEQ multiplex PCR, yet TCRdb's version contains in-frame clones alone and is incomplete. The repertoire holds 150,000 or so clones, with about 92% as singletons. This CDR3 is 14 amino acids long. V lost 3 bases and J 7 bases, leaving 14 bases between the germline ends. Germline-derived CDR1 and CDR2 are LGHNT and FRNRAP. The chain carries TRBV12-5 and TRBJ2-3; unclear D gene. The sequence derives from an adult in good health. The sample was peripheral blood, taken on day 0 of AZD1222 vaccination. CDR3 amino acids: CASGLGASLYTQYF. The CDR3 DNA is TGTGCTAGTGGTTTAGGAGCGTCCCTATATACGCAGTATTTT.